Presented here are 7 T cell receptor beta chains from one specimen sequenced in a study of blood T cell repertoires in COVID-19. Assay used: immunoSEQ multiplex PCR; TCRdb lists only in-frame clones, some missing. The sample lists a few hundred thousand clones, around 80% occurring once. Specimen: PBMCs or T cells enriched from blood (not recorded which). These receptors came from a woman aged 40-49 years with acute COVID-19.

The chain employs TRBV5-1 and TRBJ2-3; no firm D call. This CDR3 has 15 residues. The V gene lost 0 bases and the J gene lost 4 bases, with 12 bases spanning the gap. The V gene's germline CDR1 is SGHRS and CDR2 YFSETQ. For the CDR3, the DNA is TGCGCCAGCAGCTTGGAGGCCAGGTTGTCAGATACGCAGTATTTT. It encodes CASSLEARLSDTQYF.

The chain uses TRBV7-2 and TRBJ2-7; 9 positions match TRBD2. From germline, CDR1 is SGHTA and CDR2 FQGNSA. There are 15 residues in the CDR3. V lost 5 bases and J lost 6; bases outside the gene matches: 11. Here the CDR3 reads CASSPSSGKILEQYF. DNA for the CDR3: TGTGCCAGCAGCCCCTCTAGCGGGAAGATCCTCGAGCAGTACTTC. The whole variable domain, remainder taken from reference TRBV7-2 and TRBJ2-7, is GAGVSQSPSNKVTEKGKDVELRCDPISGHTALYWYRQSLGQGLEFLIYFQGNSAPDKSGLPSDRFSAERTGGSVSTLTIQRTQQEDSAVYLCASSPSSGKILEQYFGPGTRLTVT.

This chain uses TRBV4-2 with TRBJ2-3, with 10 bases lining up with TRBD1. The V gene's germline CDR1 is LGHNA and CDR2 YNFKEQ. Unmatched junction bases numbered 7, after V lost 0 bases and J lost 4 bases. The CDR3 spans 17 residues. The CDR3 region is CASSQDPPDRGADTQYF. CDR3 nucleotide sequence: TGTGCCAGCAGCCAAGATCCTCCGGACAGGGGGGCAGATACGCAGTATTTT.

The J gene is TRBJ1-2, the V gene TRBV2; no clear D gene. Trimming cost V 0 bases and J 3 bases, with 17 bases left between them. The CDR3 runs 17 residues. Germline-derived CDR1 and CDR2 are SNHLY and FYNNEI. This CDR3 reads CASSEALVTLTDYGYTF. The CDR3 region has the DNA TGTGCCAGCAGTGAAGCACTCGTAACTCTAACAGACTATGGCTACACCTTC.

The genes are TRBV28 and TRBJ2-2; TRBD1 is a possible D gene (5 bases). The germline V and J ends were trimmed by 3 bases and 5 bases, with 13 bases remaining between them. The CDR3 is made up of 15 amino acids. Germline V gene sequence: CDR1 MDHEN, CDR2 SYDVKM. DNA for the CDR3: TGTGCCAGCAGTTTTCCTCTGACAGAGACCGGGGAGCTGTTTTTT. The encoded protein is CASSFPLTETGELFF.

The chain couples TRBV28 to TRBJ1-5; TRBD1 might be the D (6 bases). V lost 7 bases, J lost 2 bases, and 18 bases lay in between. The germline CDR1 and CDR2 sequences are MDHEN and SYDVKM. The CDR3 has 16 amino acids. CDR3 in amino acids: CASTPRGRGGNQPQHF. As DNA, the CDR3 is TGTGCCAGCACTCCCCGGGGCAGGGGTGGCAATCAGCCCCAGCATTTT.

The rearrangement uses TRBV19 and TRBJ1-6; D possibly corresponds to TRBD1 (6 bases). This CDR3 has 17 amino acids. Trimming took 5 bases from V and 7 from J, leaving 21 bases between them. Germline V gene data show CDR1 as LNHDA and CDR2 as SQIVND (reference sequence). The CDR3 is CASSFRIRDIQNSPLHF. The CDR3 coding sequence is TGTGCCAGTAGTTTCAGAATCCGGGACATCCAAAATTCACCCCTCCACTTT.